This TCR beta chain was recorded in a study of T cells after posttransplantation cyclophosphamide. CDR1 and CDR2 from the germline V gene are SGHAT and FQDESV (reference sequence). The trim removed 7 bases at V and 5 bases at J, leaving 6 bases unmatched. The CDR3 is 14 residues long. The assay was immunoSEQ multiplex PCR, and TCRdb's table has in-frame clones only and misses some. The sample carries 50,000 to 55,000 clones, 86% recorded once. Sequenced: PBMCs. The sequence was collected from a man under 40 with a blood cancer, CMV-positive, and with a related stem cell donor. This chain joins TRBV11-1 and TRBJ2-2; 8 nucleotides line up with TRBD1. CDR3 nucleotides: TGTGCCAGCATCCCTACAGGGGGTACCGGGGAGCTGTTTTTT. It encodes CASIPTGGTGELFF.